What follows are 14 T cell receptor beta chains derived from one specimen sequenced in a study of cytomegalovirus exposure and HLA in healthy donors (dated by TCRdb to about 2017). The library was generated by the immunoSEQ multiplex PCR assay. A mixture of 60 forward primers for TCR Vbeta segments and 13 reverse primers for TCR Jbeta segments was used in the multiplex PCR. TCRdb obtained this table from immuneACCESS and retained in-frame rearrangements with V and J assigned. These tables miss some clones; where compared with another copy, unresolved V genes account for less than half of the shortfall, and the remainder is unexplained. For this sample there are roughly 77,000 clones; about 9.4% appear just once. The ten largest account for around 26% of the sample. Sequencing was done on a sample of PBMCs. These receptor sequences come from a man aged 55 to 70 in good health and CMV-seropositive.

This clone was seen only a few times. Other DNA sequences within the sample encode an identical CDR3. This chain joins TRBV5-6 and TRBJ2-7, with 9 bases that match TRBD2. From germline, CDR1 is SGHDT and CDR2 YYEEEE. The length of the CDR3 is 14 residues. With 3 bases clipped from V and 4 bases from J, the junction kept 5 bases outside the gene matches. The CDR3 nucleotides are TGTGCCAGCAGCTCCCTCGCGGGAGGGTACGAGCAGTACTTC. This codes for CASSSLAGGYEQYF.

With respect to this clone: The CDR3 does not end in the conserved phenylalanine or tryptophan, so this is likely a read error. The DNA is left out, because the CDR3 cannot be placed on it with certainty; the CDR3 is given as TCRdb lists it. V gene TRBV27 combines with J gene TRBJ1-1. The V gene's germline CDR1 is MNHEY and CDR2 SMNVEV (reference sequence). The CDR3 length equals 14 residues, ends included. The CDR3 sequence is CASLPFSMKTEPFL.

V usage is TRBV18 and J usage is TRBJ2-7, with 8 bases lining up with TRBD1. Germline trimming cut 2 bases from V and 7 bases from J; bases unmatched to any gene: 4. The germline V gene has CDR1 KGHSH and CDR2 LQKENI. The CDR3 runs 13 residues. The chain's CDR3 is CASSPVRQGEQYV. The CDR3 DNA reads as TGTGCCAGCTCACCAGTGAGACAGGGGGAGCAGTACGTC.

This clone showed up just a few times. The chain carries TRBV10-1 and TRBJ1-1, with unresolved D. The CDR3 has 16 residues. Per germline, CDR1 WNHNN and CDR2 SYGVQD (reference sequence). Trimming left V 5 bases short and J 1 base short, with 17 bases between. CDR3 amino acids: CASSNSPTDGNTEAFF. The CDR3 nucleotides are TGCGCCAGCAGTAATTCTCCGACTGACGGGAACACTGAAGCTTTCTTT.

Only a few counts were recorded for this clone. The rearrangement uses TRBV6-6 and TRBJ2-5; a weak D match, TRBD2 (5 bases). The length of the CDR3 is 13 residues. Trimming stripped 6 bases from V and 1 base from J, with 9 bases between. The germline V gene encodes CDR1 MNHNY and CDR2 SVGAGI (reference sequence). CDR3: CASRERAQETQYF. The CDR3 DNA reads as TGTGCCAGCAGAGAGAGGGCCCAAGAGACCCAGTACTTC.

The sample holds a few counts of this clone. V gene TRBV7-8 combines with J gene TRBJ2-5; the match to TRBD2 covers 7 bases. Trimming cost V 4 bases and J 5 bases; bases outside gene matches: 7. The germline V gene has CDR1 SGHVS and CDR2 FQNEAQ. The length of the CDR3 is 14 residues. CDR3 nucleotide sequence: TGTGCCAGCAGCTCATCTAGCGGAGTGGAGACCCAGTACTTC. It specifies CASSSSSGVETQYF.

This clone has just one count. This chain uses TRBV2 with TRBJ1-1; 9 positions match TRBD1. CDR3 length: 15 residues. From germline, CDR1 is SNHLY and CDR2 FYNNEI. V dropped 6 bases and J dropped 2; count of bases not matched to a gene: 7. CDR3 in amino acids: CASRGTGSSNTEAFF. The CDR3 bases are TGTGCCAGCAGGGGGACAGGGTCCAGCAACACTGAAGCTTTCTTT.

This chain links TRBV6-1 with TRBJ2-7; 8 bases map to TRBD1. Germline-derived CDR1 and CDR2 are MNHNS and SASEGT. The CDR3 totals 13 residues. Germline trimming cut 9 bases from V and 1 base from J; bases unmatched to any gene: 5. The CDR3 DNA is TGTGCCAGAAGTCGGGACAGGTCCTACGAGCAGTACTTC. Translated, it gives CARSRDRSYEQYF.

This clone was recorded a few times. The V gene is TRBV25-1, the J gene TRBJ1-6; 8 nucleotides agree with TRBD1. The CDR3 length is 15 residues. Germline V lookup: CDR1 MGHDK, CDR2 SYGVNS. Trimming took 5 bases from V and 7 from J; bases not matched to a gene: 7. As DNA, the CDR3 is TGTGCCAGCAGTCCACAGGGGGGGCCCAATTCACCCCTCCACTTT. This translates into CASSPQGGPNSPLHF.

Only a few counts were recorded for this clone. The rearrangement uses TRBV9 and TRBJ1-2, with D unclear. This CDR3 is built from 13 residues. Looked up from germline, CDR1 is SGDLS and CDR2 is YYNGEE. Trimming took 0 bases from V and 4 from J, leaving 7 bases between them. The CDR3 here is CASSVGEAYGYTF. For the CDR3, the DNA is TGTGCCAGCAGCGTAGGGGAGGCCTATGGCTACACCTTC.

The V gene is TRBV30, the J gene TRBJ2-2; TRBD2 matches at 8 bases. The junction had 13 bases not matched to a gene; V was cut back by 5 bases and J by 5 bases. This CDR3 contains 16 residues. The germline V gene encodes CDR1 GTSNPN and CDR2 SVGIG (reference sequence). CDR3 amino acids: CAWGGDGRAETGELFF. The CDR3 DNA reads TGTGCCTGGGGGGGAGACGGGAGGGCCGAAACCGGGGAGCTGTTTTTT. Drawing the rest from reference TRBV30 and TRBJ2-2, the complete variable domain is SQTIHQWPATLVQPVGSPLSLECTVEGTSNPNLYWYRQAAGRGLQLLFYSVGIGQISSEVPQNLSASRPQDRQFILSSKKLLLSDSGFYLCAWGGDGRAETGELFFGEGSRLTVL.

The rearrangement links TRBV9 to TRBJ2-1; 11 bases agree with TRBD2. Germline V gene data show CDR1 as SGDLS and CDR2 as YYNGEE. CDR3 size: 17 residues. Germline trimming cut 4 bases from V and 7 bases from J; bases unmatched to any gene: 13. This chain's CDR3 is CASSPPGGSGRGNEQFF. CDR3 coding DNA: TGTGCCAGCAGCCCCCCAGGGGGTAGCGGGAGGGGAAATGAGCAGTTCTTC.

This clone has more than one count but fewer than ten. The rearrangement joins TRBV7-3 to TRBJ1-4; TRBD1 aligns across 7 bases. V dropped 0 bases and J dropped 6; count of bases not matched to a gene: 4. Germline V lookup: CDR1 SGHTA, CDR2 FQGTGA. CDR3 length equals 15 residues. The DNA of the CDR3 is TGTGCCAGCAGCTTAACGTCAGGGGGTGATGAAAAACTGTTTTTT. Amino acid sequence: CASSLTSGGDEKLFF.

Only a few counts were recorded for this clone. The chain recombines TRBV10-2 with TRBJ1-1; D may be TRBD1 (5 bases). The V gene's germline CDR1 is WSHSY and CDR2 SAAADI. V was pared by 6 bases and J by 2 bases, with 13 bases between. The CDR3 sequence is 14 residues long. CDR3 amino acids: CASRWEGPNTEAFF. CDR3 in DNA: TGCGCCAGCAGATGGGAGGGGCCCAACACTGAAGCTTTCTTT.